The 12 T cell receptor beta chains below all came from one sample that was sequenced in a study of cytomegalovirus exposure and HLA in healthy donors. Researchers ran the PCR with 60 Vbeta and 13 Jbeta primers. Some clones are missing from TCRdb's copy, which holds only in-frame ones; the method was immunoSEQ multiplex PCR. This table holds about 160,000 clones, approximately 80% found once. The specimen sequenced was PBMCs. The receptors here all came from a man between 45 and 60 years old in good health and CMV-seropositive.

The chain employs TRBV25-1 and TRBJ2-7, with 8 bases matching TRBD1. After removal of 9 bases from V and 1 base from J, the junction contained 14 bases not matched to a gene. From germline, CDR1 is MGHDK and CDR2 SYGVNS. The CDR3 contains 16 residues. The CDR3: CASLTRRDRMSYEQYF. CDR3 nucleotides: TGTGCCAGTCTTACGCGTCGGGACAGGATGTCCTACGAGCAGTACTTC.

This clone was recorded once. Its ends do not fully match the called genes, so a read error is possible. The sample has other DNA sequences that encode this CDR3 too. The chain combines TRBV5-6 with TRBJ2-7; D is unresolved. The CDR3 consists of 11 residues. Germline V lookup: CDR1 SGHDT, CDR2 YYEEEE. The CDR3 region is CASSLERTQIF. The DNA of the CDR3 is TGTGCTAGCAGCTTGGAGAGAACCCAAATCTTC.

The chain joins TRBV5-6 to TRBJ2-5; 14 bases are a match to TRBD2. Germline lookup yields CDR1 SGHDT and CDR2 YYEEEE. The CDR3 sequence is 15 residues long. The trim removed 6 bases at V and 5 bases at J, leaving 6 bases unmatched. CDR3 sequence reads: CASTRGLAGVETQYF. CDR3 DNA: TGTGCCAGCACCCGGGGACTAGCGGGGGTGGAGACCCAGTACTTC.

This chain links TRBV5-5 with TRBJ2-5; tentatively, D is TRBD1 (6 bases). CDR1 SGHKS and CDR2 YYEKEE come from the germline V gene (reference sequence). This CDR3 has 15 amino acids. Deletions cut 0 bases from V and 4 bases from J, with 13 bases between. Here the CDR3 reads CASSLGGSGAETQYF. The CDR3 DNA is TGTGCCAGCAGCTTGGGCGGGTCAGGGGCAGAGACCCAGTACTTC.

The chain links TRBV15 to TRBJ1-2; 7 bases agree with TRBD1. This CDR3 comprises 19 residues. The ends lost 9 bases at V and 7 bases at J; junction bases unmatched: 29. CDR1 and CDR2 (germline): LNHNV, YYDKDF (reference sequence). DNA of the CDR3: TGTGCCACGGGGCCCAATCCGACAGGGACATTTCTCCGAGGACGTGGCTACACCTTC. Translation: CATGPNPTGTFLRGRGYTF.

The chain combines TRBV7-9 with TRBJ1-4; TRBD1 matches 9 bases. CDR1 is SEHNR, CDR2 FQNEAQ, per germline (reference sequence). CDR3 size: 15 residues. Unmatched junction bases numbered 9, after V lost 5 bases and J lost 8 bases. For the CDR3, the DNA is TGTGCCAGCAGCCTTGCACAGGGGGCAGGAGAAAAACTGTTTTTT. Translation gives CASSLAQGAGEKLFF.

The chain employs TRBV7-9 and TRBJ1-4, with D unclear. Trimming removed 5 bases at V and 5 bases at J, with 15 bases between. The germline CDR1 and CDR2 sequences are SEHNR and FQNEAQ (reference sequence). The length of the CDR3 is 15 residues. This chain's CDR3 is CASSPPNGGNEKLFF. For the CDR3, the DNA is TGTGCCAGCAGCCCTCCAAACGGCGGGAATGAAAAACTGTTTTTT.

V usage is TRBV7-3 and J usage is TRBJ2-4; tentative D call: TRBD2 (6 bases). V dropped 5 bases and J dropped 0 bases, with 23 bases sitting between them. In germline, CDR1 is SGHTA, CDR2 FQGTGA. This CDR3 is 19 amino acids long. The CDR3 loop is CASSPLVWEQGLAKNIQYF. The CDR3 DNA is TGTGCCAGCAGCCCCTTGGTGTGGGAGCAGGGACTAGCCAAAAACATTCAGTACTTC.

The chain is built from TRBV12-5 and TRBJ2-7; a weak D match, TRBD1 (6 bases). The CDR3 is made up of 16 amino acids. Trimming took 6 bases from V and 3 from J, leaving 21 bases between them. Per the germline V gene, CDR1 is LGHNT and CDR2 is FRNRAP. This chain's CDR3 is CASGPPGESADYEQYF. The CDR3 DNA reads as TGTGCTAGTGGCCCACCAGGGGAATCTGCGGACTACGAGCAGTACTTC.

This clone was picked up a small number of times. CDR3 residues: CASSYGTGSPQETQYF. For the CDR3, the DNA is TGTGCCAGCAGCTACGGGACAGGGTCCCCCCAAGAGACCCAGTACTTC. The chain has TRBV2 and TRBJ2-5; 9 bases are a match to TRBD1. This CDR3 has 16 residues. V dropped 6 bases and J dropped 1; count of bases not matched to a gene: 9. Looked up from germline, CDR1 is SNHLY and CDR2 is FYNNEI.

CDR3 in amino acids: CASSAQELLTGANVLTF. The CDR3 DNA is TGTGCCAGCAGTGCTCAGGAACTCCTCACTGGGGCCAACGTCCTGACTTTC. V is TRBV27 and J is TRBJ2-6; D is unresolved. Trimming removed 5 bases at V and 2 bases at J, with 16 bases between. The CDR3 runs to 17 residues. The germline V gene has CDR1 MNHEY and CDR2 SMNVEV (reference sequence). The entire variable domain, with the rest obtained from reference TRBV27 and TRBJ2-6, is as follows: EAQVTQNPRYLITVTGKKLTVTCSQNMNHEYMSWYRQDPGLGLRQIYYSMNVEVTDKGDVPEGYKVSRKEKRNFPLILESPSPNQTSLYFCASSAQELLTGANVLTFGAGSRLTVL.

On this clone: At one boundary the junction diverges from the germline segment, which might be a read error. Other DNA sequences from this sample encode an identical CDR3 as well. The J gene is TRBJ2-7, the V gene TRBV18; 7 positions match TRBD1. The length of the CDR3 is 15 residues. Germline CDR1 reads KGHSH; CDR2 reads LQKENI. The CDR3 DNA follows: TGTGCCAGCTCGCCACCTATGGCAGGGGGTCACGAGCAGTACTTC. It yields the protein CASSPPMAGGHEQYF.